A single sample gave rise to the 21 T cell receptor beta chains below, sequenced in a study of blood T cell repertoires in COVID-19. The protocol was immunoSEQ multiplex PCR, while the TCRdb copy is restricted to in-frame clones and leaves out a portion. The table lists some 160,000 clones, around nine tenths of them singletons, with 6.6% in the top ten. The sequencing input was PBMCs or T cells enriched from blood (not recorded which). The receptor set was obtained from a woman in her forties or fifties who had recovered from COVID-19.

V and J are TRBV18 and TRBJ2-7; 7 bases line up with TRBD1. The CDR3 spans 14 residues. V lost 1 base and J lost 4; bases outside the gene matches: 4. The germline V gene encodes CDR1 KGHSH and CDR2 LQKENI. The CDR3 bases are TGTGCCAGCTCACCACTGGACAGGCTATACGAGCAGTACTTC. Translating it yields CASSPLDRLYEQYF.

This chain links TRBV13 with TRBJ1-4; 8 bases map to TRBD1. Germline V gene sequence: CDR1 PRHDT, CDR2 FYEKMQ (reference sequence). The junction had 7 bases not matched to a gene; V was cut back by 5 bases and J by 5 bases. There are 15 residues in the CDR3. In nucleotides, the CDR3 is TGTGCCAGCAGCGAGACGACAGGGGAAAATGAAAAACTGTTTTTT. It is translated as CASSETTGENEKLFF.

The gene calls are TRBV19 and TRBJ1-2; 8 bases match TRBD1. Germline CDR1 reads LNHDA; CDR2 reads SQIVND (reference sequence). V shed 7 bases, J shed 4 bases, and the junction held 14 bases outside the gene matches. The CDR3 extends over 16 amino acids. CDR3 DNA sequence: TGTGCCAGTACCCTCGACAGGGGAAACGGAGGCTATGGCTACACCTTC. It translates to CASTLDRGNGGYGYTF.

Only one count was recorded for this clone. The CDR3 here is CASSSFGMNYYNEQFF. The CDR3 DNA follows: TGTGCCAGCAGCTCCTTCGGGATGAACTACTACAATGAGCAGTTCTTC. The genes are TRBV11-2 and TRBJ2-1; tentatively, D is TRBD2 (5 bases). The CDR3 runs to 16 residues. Trimming removed 4 bases at V and 3 bases at J, with 16 bases between. In germline, CDR1 is SGHAT, CDR2 FQNNGV.

The genes are TRBV7-2 and TRBJ2-5; a weak D match, TRBD2 (7 bases). CDR3 length: 16 residues. The V gene's germline CDR1 is SGHTA and CDR2 FQGNSA. Trimming took 1 base from V and 4 from J, leaving 16 bases between them. The CDR3 sequence is CASSLGGGLSSETQYF. The CDR3 coding sequence is TGTGCCAGCAGCTTAGGCGGGGGCCTTAGCTCAGAGACCCAGTACTTC. Based on the CDR3 plus reference TRBV7-2 and TRBJ2-5, the full variable domain is GAGVSQSPSNKVTEKGKDVELRCDPISGHTALYWYRQSLGQGLEFLIYFQGNSAPDKSGLPSDRFSAERTGGSVSTLTIQRTQQEDSAVYLCASSLGGGLSSETQYFGPGTRLLVL.

This chain connects TRBV30 to TRBJ1-4; 8 positions agree with TRBD1. The CDR3 is 17 residues long. V shed 1 base and J 2 bases; nucleotides not matched to a gene: 9. CDR1 is GTSNPN, CDR2 SVGIG, per germline (reference sequence). The CDR3 region has the DNA TGTGCCTGGAGTGCCGGGACAGGAGCCTGGACTAATGAAAAACTGTTTTTT. It encodes CAWSAGTGAWTNEKLFF.

The chain employs TRBV9 and TRBJ2-5, with D perhaps matching TRBD2 (5 bases). The CDR3 sequence is 15 residues long. Per germline, CDR1 SGDLS and CDR2 YYNGEE. Trimming left V 1 base short and J 1 base short, with 11 bases between. The CDR3: CASSVTGVSQETQYF. For the CDR3, the DNA is TGTGCCAGCAGCGTAACCGGGGTCAGCCAAGAGACCCAGTACTTC.

On this clone: The CDR3 ends on some other residue instead of the conserved phenylalanine or tryptophan, so this is likely a read error. No DNA is shown, since the ends of the CDR3 on it are uncertain; the CDR3 is the one TCRdb lists. The CDR3 spells CASRATVIEQG. The rearrangement links TRBV21-1 to TRBJ1-2; the D segment call TRBD1 is taken from the table without a DNA check. TRBV21-1 is reported as a pseudogene. Both ends counted, the CDR3 spans 11 residues.

The chain recombines TRBV3-1 (or the pseudogene TRBV3-2) with TRBJ2-7; tentative D call: TRBD2 (6 bases). Deletions cut 4 bases from V and 6 bases from J, with 13 bases between. There are 13 residues in the CDR3. Germline CDR1 is LGHDT and CDR2 is YNNKEL (reference sequence). CDR3 nucleotide sequence: TGTGCCAGCAGCCCCGTTGGGGGGATCGAGCAGTACTTC. It translates to CASSPVGGIEQYF.

This rearrangement joins TRBV14 to TRBJ1-2; 7 positions match TRBD1. The V and J ends lost 5 bases and 4 bases, in that order; junction bases with no gene match: 10. The CDR3 extends over 15 amino acids. Germline CDR1 SGHDN, CDR2 FVKESK. The CDR3 reads CASSFKGALGYGYTF. CDR3 bases: TGTGCCAGCAGCTTCAAGGGGGCGCTAGGCTATGGCTACACCTTC.

The rearrangement joins TRBV29-1 to TRBJ1-1; D is unclear. The CDR3 is made up of 14 amino acids. V was pared by 1 base and J by 2 bases, with 11 bases between. Germline V lookup: CDR1 SQVTM, CDR2 ANQGSEA. CDR3 DNA: TGCAGCGTTGAAGTAAACACGTTAAACACTGAAGCTTTCTTT. Protein product: CSVEVNTLNTEAFF.

V and J are TRBV5-8 and TRBJ1-2; possibly TRBD1 for D (5 bases). V was pared by 0 bases and J by 7 bases, with 16 bases between. CDR1 and CDR2 from the germline V gene are SGHTS and YDEGEE. The CDR3 consists of 15 residues. CDR3 DNA sequence: TGTGCCAGCAGCTTGGTTGGGGCAAGGAAGGTTGGCTACACCTTC. Translation: CASSLVGARKVGYTF.

This chain links TRBV19 with TRBJ1-4, with D possibly matching TRBD1 (5 bases). The CDR3 contains 15 residues. V was cut by 3 bases and J by 0 bases, with 8 bases left in between. Looked up from germline, CDR1 is LNHDA and CDR2 is SQIVND (reference sequence). CDR3 region: CASSISGTTNEKLFF. Written as DNA, the CDR3 is TGTGCCAGTAGTATTTCAGGGACAACTAATGAAAAACTGTTTTTT.

The V gene is TRBV7-2, the J gene TRBJ1-2; a possible D gene is TRBD1 (6 bases). Trimming stripped 5 bases from V and 7 bases from J, with 14 bases between. The CDR3 spans 13 residues. CDR1 is SGHTA and CDR2 is FQGNSA in the germline V gene. The CDR3 region has the DNA TGTGCCAGCAGCCTTCACAGGGCTAGTGGCTACACCTTC. This encodes CASSLHRASGYTF.

This clone was detected only a few times. The rearrangement links TRBV6-5 to TRBJ1-1; D not resolved. This CDR3 comprises 14 residues. Trimming removed 5 bases from V and 1 base from J, with 11 bases in between. Germline CDR1 is MNHEY and CDR2 is SVGAGI. The CDR3 DNA sequence: TGTGCCAGCAGTACCCGAACGGGGAACACTGAAGCTTTCTTT. Translating it yields CASSTRTGNTEAFF.

This clone was seen a handful of times. V and J are TRBV25-1 and TRBJ1-6; D call uncertain. The germline V gene has CDR1 MGHDK and CDR2 SYGVNS. V was clipped by 2 bases and J by 4 bases, with 6 bases between them. This CDR3 is built from 14 residues. The CDR3 loop is CASSETGYNSPLHF. The CDR3 DNA sequence: TGTGCCAGCAGTGAAACGGGGTATAATTCACCCCTCCACTTT.

The rearrangement joins TRBV11-3 to TRBJ2-7; D unclear. Germline CDR1 is SGHNT and CDR2 is YENEEA. The CDR3 runs to 13 residues. Deletions cut 2 bases from V and 6 bases from J, with 11 bases between. The CDR3, as DNA: TGTGCCAGCAGCTTATTCGAGGTTCCCGAGCAGTACTTC. Translated, it gives CASSLFEVPEQYF.

This chain joins TRBV6-2 or TRBV6-3 and TRBJ2-1, with 12 positions matching TRBD2. Germline-derived CDR1 and CDR2 are MNHEY and SVGEGT. With 0 bases clipped from V and 4 bases from J, the junction kept 1 base outside the gene matches. The length of the CDR3 is 16 residues. The CDR3 loop is CASSYSTSGGYNEQFF. The CDR3 DNA sequence: TGTGCCAGCAGTTACTCGACTAGCGGGGGATACAATGAGCAGTTCTTC.

The chain combines TRBV7-2 with TRBJ2-3; 9 nucleotides match TRBD2. CDR3 length: 16 residues. Trimming at V came to 5 bases and at J to 6 bases, leaving 12 bases not matched to a gene. Germline V gene lookup returns CDR1 SGHTA and CDR2 FQGNSA. In nucleotides, the CDR3 is TGTGCCAGCAGCACCCTGGGGCGGGGGGGCCCTGATACGCAGTATTTT. This encodes CASSTLGRGGPDTQYF.

The DNA of the CDR3 is TGTGCCAGCAGTTTCGGGACAGCATACGAGCAGTACTTC. Encoded protein: CASSFGTAYEQYF. V and J are TRBV27 and TRBJ2-7; 7 bases are shared with TRBD1. After removal of 3 bases from V and 4 bases from J, the junction contained 3 bases not matched to a gene. Germline V gene lookup returns CDR1 MNHEY and CDR2 SMNVEV (reference sequence). The CDR3 spans 13 residues.

The V gene is TRBV9, the J gene TRBJ2-1, with D perhaps TRBD2 (5 bases). CDR1 SGDLS and CDR2 YYNGEE come from the germline V gene. CDR3 length: 15 amino acids. With 4 bases removed from V and 8 bases from J, the gap between germline ends came to 19 bases. The CDR3: CASSIDEIPGDEQFF. The DNA of the CDR3 is TGTGCCAGCAGCATTGACGAAATTCCCGGGGATGAGCAGTTCTTC.